What follows describes a single T cell receptor (beta chain). This CDR3 spans 17 amino acids. With 5 bases removed from V and 5 bases from J, the gap between germline ends came to 24 bases. CDR1 is PRHDT, CDR2 FYEKMQ, per germline (reference sequence). As originally analysed: Counts of nucleated cells, estimated from reference gene primer amplification, were obtained. Sequenced by immunoSEQ multiplex PCR; TCRdb stores in-frame clones only, minus some. Clonal size and the V and J genes are those of that table, whereas D and trimming came from the DNA. In the table there are some 110,000 clones, over 80% of which are singletons. This sample stems from a study of blood T cell repertoires in COVID-19. As for the study in general: In each case, the material was cDNA or gDNA derived from T cells, B-cell-depleted T cells, or PBMCs.

The sequencing input was peripheral blood. The chain is built from TRBV13 and TRBJ1-2, with a weak D call TRBD1 (6 bases). This clonotype was obtained from a woman in her seventies with acute or convalescent COVID-19. The CDR3 coding sequence is TGTGCCAGCAGCCCTCCGGCCGGGACATTTCCCTTTTATGGCTACACCTTC. Translating it yields CASSPPAGTFPFYGYTF.